These 2 T cell receptor beta chains were all obtained from the same sample, sequenced in a study of blood T cell repertoires in COVID-19. The repertoire was sequenced with immunoSEQ multiplex PCR; TCRdb's copy has only in-frame clones and lacks some. The sample has 200,000 to 300,000 clones, around 89% seen once. Sequencing used peripheral blood. These receptors were collected from a woman aged 40 to 50 with acute or convalescent COVID-19.

This chain uses TRBV9 with TRBJ1-5, with 8 bases fitting TRBD1. There are 15 residues in the CDR3. Germline CDR1 and CDR2: SGDLS and YYNGEE. The V and J ends lost 4 bases and 5 bases, in that order; junction bases with no gene match: 8. CDR3 coding DNA: TGTGCCAGCAGCAACTCAGGGGGCGCGTATCAGCCCCAGCATTTT. Its translation is CASSNSGGAYQPQHF.

A word on this clone: A clone one base away is much larger, so this may be a read error. Other DNA sequences within the sample encode an identical CDR3. The chain joins TRBV7-2 to TRBJ2-1, with 9 bases matching TRBD1. Germline values: CDR1 SGHTA, CDR2 FQGNSA. CDR3 size: 15 residues. J lost 0 bases, V lost 3 bases, and 0 bases had no gene match. CDR3 nucleotide sequence: TGTGCCAGCAGCTTGGGACAGGGCTCCTACAATGAGCAGTTCTTC. This encodes CASSLGQGSYNEQFF.